The entry that follows covers one T cell receptor (beta chain) sequence. Amplification of TCR alpha and beta CDR3 regions from RNA used iRepertoire nested multiplex PCR. TCRdb ran MiXCR on the multiplex PCR reads and lists one entry per CDR3 protein. The repertoire holds around 140,000 distinct CDR3 sequences, with about two fifths as singletons. The data derive from a study of glioma-infiltrating T cells. Germline V lookup: CDR1 MNHNY, CDR2 SVGAGI (reference sequence). After removal of 2 bases from V and 1 base from J, the junction contained 0 bases not matched to a gene. The CDR3 has 16 amino acids.

The sequence was collected from a human donor with low-grade glioma or glioblastoma, undergoing nonglioma brain surgery, or in good health (not recorded which). The rearrangement links TRBV6-6 to TRBJ2-3, with 13 bases identical to TRBD2. The sequenced sample was glioma tissue, nonneoplastic brain tissue, or PBMCs (not recorded which). The CDR3 is CASSYGTSGGTDTQYF. CDR3 nucleotide sequence: TGTGCCAGCAGTTACGGGACTAGCGGGGGCACAGATACGCAGTATTTT.